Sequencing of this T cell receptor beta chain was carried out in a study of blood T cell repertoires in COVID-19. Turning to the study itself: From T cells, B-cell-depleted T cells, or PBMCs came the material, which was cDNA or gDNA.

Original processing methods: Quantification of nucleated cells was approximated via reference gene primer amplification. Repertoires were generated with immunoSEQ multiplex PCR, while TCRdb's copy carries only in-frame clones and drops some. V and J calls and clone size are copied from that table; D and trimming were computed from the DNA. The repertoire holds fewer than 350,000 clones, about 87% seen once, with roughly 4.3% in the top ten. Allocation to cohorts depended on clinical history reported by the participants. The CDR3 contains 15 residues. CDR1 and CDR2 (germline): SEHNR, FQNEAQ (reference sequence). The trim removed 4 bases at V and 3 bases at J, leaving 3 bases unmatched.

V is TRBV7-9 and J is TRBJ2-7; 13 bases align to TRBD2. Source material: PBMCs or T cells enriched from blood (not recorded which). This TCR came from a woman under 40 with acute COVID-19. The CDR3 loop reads CASSSGTSGIYEQYF. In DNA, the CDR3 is TGTGCCAGCAGCTCAGGGACTAGCGGGATCTACGAGCAGTACTTC.